These 3 T cell receptor beta chains came from one sample sequenced in a study of blood T cell repertoires in COVID-19. Measured with immunoSEQ multiplex PCR; TCRdb has only the in-frame clones, and not every one. The sample contains 90,000 to 120,000 clones, approximately 85% of which appear only once. The sample taken for sequencing was peripheral blood. The receptors originated from a woman aged 60-75 years with acute or convalescent COVID-19.

The CDR3 here is CAWSLGRGNSPLHF. In DNA, the CDR3 is TGTGCCTGGAGTCTGGGGAGGGGGAATTCACCCCTCCACTTT. This chain uses TRBV30 with TRBJ1-6; possible D gene TRBD1, 6 bases. The germline gives CDR1 GTSNPN, CDR2 SVGIG (reference sequence). V was pared by 2 bases and J by 7 bases, with 12 bases between. The CDR3 spans 14 residues. Together with reference TRBV30 and TRBJ1-6, the CDR3 gives the full variable domain: SQTIHQWPATLVQPVGSPLSLECTVEGTSNPNLYWYRQAAGRGLQLLFYSVGIGQISSEVPQNLSASRPQDRQFILSSKKLLLSDSGFYLCAWSLGRGNSPLHFGNGTRLTVT.

This rearrangement joins TRBV30 to TRBJ2-1; D may be TRBD1 (5 bases). The CDR3 runs to 14 residues. The germline V gene encodes CDR1 GTSNPN and CDR2 SVGIG (reference sequence). V was shortened by 4 bases and J by 8 bases, with 18 bases between the two germline ends. This CDR3 is CAWKPLGRLDEQFF. As DNA, the CDR3 is TGTGCCTGGAAACCCCTGGGGCGGCTCGATGAGCAGTTCTTC.

The V and J genes are TRBV5-4 and TRBJ2-1; 7 bases match TRBD2. J gave up 7 bases and V 4 bases, and 8 bases lay outside the gene matches. There are 14 residues in the CDR3. Germline CDR1 SGHNT, CDR2 YYREEE (reference sequence). DNA for the CDR3: TGTGCCAGCAGCCATGTCGGGGGGAGGAATGAGCAGTTCTTC. Amino acid sequence: CASSHVGGRNEQFF.